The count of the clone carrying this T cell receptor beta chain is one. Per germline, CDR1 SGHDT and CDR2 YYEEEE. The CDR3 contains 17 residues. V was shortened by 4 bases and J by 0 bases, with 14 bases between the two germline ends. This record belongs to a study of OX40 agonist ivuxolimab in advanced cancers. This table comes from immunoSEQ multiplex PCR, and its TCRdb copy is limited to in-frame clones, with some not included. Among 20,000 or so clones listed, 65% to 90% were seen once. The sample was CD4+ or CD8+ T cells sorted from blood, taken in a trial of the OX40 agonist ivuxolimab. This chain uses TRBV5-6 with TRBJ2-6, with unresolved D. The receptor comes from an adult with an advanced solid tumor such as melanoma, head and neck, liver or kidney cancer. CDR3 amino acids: CASSRRVSSSGANVLTF. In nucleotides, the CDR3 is TGTGCCAGCAGCCGCCGGGTCTCTAGCTCTGGGGCCAACGTCCTGACTTTC.